The next 32 T cell receptor beta chains were all read from a single sample in a study of blood T cells in healthy people across ages. A J-beta primer mix and a sample-barcoded 5' primer were used in a second PCR of roughly 7 to 12 cycles. TCRdb called the 5' RACE reads again in MiXCR, with one record for every CDR3 protein. The sample lists hundreds of thousands of distinct CDR3 sequences, 40% to 50% occurring once. The sample comprised blood. These TCRs come from an elderly man in good health.

V is TRBV5-1 and J is TRBJ2-7; TRBD2 might be the D (5 bases). CDR1 and CDR2 from the germline V gene are SGHRS and YFSETQ. Trimming cost V 4 bases and J 0 bases, with 11 bases left between them. This CDR3 region has 14 residues. CDR3 DNA: TGCGCCAGCAGCCAGGACTGGTCCTCCTACGAGCAGTACTTC. As protein: CASSQDWSSYEQYF. Full variable domain (outside the CDR3, taken from reference TRBV5-1 and TRBJ2-7): KAGVTQTPRYLIKTRGQQVTLSCSPISGHRSVSWYQQTPGQGLQFLFEYFSETQRNKGNFPGRFSGRQFSNSRSEMNVSTLELGDSALYLCASSQDWSSYEQYFGPGTRLTVT.

The CDR3, as DNA: TGTGCCAGCAGCGTAGCTAGCGGGGAGCTGTTTTTT. It codes for CASSVASGELFF. The chain combines TRBV9 with TRBJ2-2; D is unresolved. The V gene lost 0 bases and the J gene lost 7 bases, with 4 bases spanning the gap. CDR1 and CDR2 (germline): SGDLS, YYNGEE. This CDR3 is 12 amino acids long. The whole variable domain, filled in from reference TRBV9 and TRBJ2-2, reads DSGVTQTPKHLITATGQRVTLRCSPRSGDLSVYWYQQSLDQGLQFLIQYYNGEERAKGNILERFSAQQFPDLHSELNLSSLELGDSALYFCASSVASGELFFGEGSRLTVL.

The chain uses TRBV20-1 and TRBJ1-4; 9 bases agree with TRBD1. J gave up 8 bases and V 6 bases, and 10 bases lay outside the gene matches. Germline V lookup: CDR1 DFQATT, CDR2 SNEGSKA (reference sequence). The CDR3 spans 14 residues. The CDR3 sequence is CSAFTGQGSEKLFF. In nucleotides, the CDR3 is TGCAGTGCGTTTACGGGACAGGGAAGCGAAAAACTGTTTTTT.

This clonotype was observed a few times. The rearrangement joins TRBV29-1 to TRBJ2-1; 12 bases align to TRBD1. Germline CDR1 is SQVTM and CDR2 is ANQGSEA. The CDR3 covers 15 residues. Trimming at V came to 1 base and at J to 8 bases, leaving 6 bases not matched to a gene. This CDR3 reads CSVEARDRGLYEQFF. The CDR3 DNA reads as TGCAGCGTTGAAGCCCGGGACAGGGGGCTCTATGAGCAGTTCTTC.

The V and J genes are TRBV3-1 and TRBJ2-1, with TRBD2 matching over 7 bases. Per the germline V gene, CDR1 is LGHDT and CDR2 is YNNKEL (reference sequence). The V and J ends lost 2 bases and 5 bases, in that order; junction bases with no gene match: 15. This CDR3 region has 18 residues. CDR3 amino acids: CASSQLGGLGLRDNEQFF. The CDR3 nucleotides are TGTGCCAGCAGCCAACTGGGGGGGTTAGGCTTACGGGACAATGAGCAGTTCTTC.

At least ten counts were recorded for this clonotype. The chain is built from TRBV6-6 and TRBJ2-7, with D perhaps given as TRBD1 or TRBD2 (5 bases each). V was shortened by 5 bases and J by 2 bases, with 16 bases between the two germline ends. CDR3 size: 15 residues. Germline assignment: CDR1 MNHNY and CDR2 SVGAGI (reference sequence). The CDR3 region has the DNA TGTGCCAGCAGTCCCGAGTGGGACGCCACCTACGAGCAGTACTTC. Translated, it gives CASSPEWDATYEQYF.

To note about this clonotype: No DNA is shown, since the ends of the CDR3 on it are uncertain; the CDR3 is the one TCRdb lists. This chain joins TRBV5-6 and TRBJ1-2; the table's D gene call, TRBD1, was not cross checked with the DNA. The CDR3 is made up of 15 amino acids, end residues included. Germline V gene lookup returns CDR1 SGHDT and CDR2 YYEEEE. This CDR3 reads CASSPVGQGAQGHTF.

This chain uses TRBV10-3 with TRBJ1-6; no reliable D call. This CDR3 is built from 14 residues. Trimming took 1 base from V and 1 from J, leaving 2 bases between them. Germline V CDR1 and CDR2: ENHRY, SYGVKD. The CDR3 loop is CAISEWSYNSPLHF. The CDR3 coding sequence is TGTGCCATCAGTGAGTGGTCCTATAATTCACCCCTCCACTTT.

The chain couples TRBV6-6 to TRBJ2-4, with D perhaps assigned TRBD1 or TRBD2 (6 bases each). CDR3 size: 15 residues. V was trimmed by 2 bases and J by 8 bases, leaving 16 bases between them. Germline loops: CDR1 MNHNY, CDR2 SVGAGI (reference sequence). The CDR3 is CASSYRGNRDHIQYF. DNA for the CDR3: TGTGCCAGCAGTTACCGGGGGAACAGGGACCACATTCAGTACTTC.

Regarding this clonotype: The junction departs from the called germline gene at one end, perhaps through a read error. The rearrangement joins TRBV29-1 to TRBJ2-1; perhaps TRBD1 as D (6 bases). CDR3 length equals 13 residues. Germline loops: CDR1 SQVTM, CDR2 ANQGSEA. CDR3 loop: CNVEDSSYNEQFF. CDR3 sequence (DNA): TGCAACGTTGAGGACAGCTCCTACAATGAGCAGTTCTTC.

V usage is TRBV5-1 and J usage is TRBJ1-1; D is ambiguous. Germline values: CDR1 SGHRS, CDR2 YFSETQ. This CDR3 region has 13 residues. V lost 1 base and J lost 4, with 8 bases in between. CDR3 sequence (DNA): TGCGCCAGCAGCTTGAATAAGGGCACTGAAGCTTTCTTT. The encoded protein is CASSLNKGTEAFF.

There are a few counts of this clonotype. The chain uses TRBV7-2 and TRBJ1-1, with 7 nucleotides matching TRBD1. CDR3 length: 13 amino acids. Germline V gene lookup returns CDR1 SGHTA and CDR2 FQGNSA. The V segment lost 3 bases and the J segment 6 bases; nucleotides outside the gene matches: 4. The CDR3, as DNA: TGTGCCAGCAGCTTGGGGACAGATTCTGAAGCTTTCTTT. This codes for CASSLGTDSEAFF.

The V and J genes are TRBV5-1 and TRBJ1-2; 7 bases line up with TRBD1. CDR1 and CDR2 (germline): SGHRS, YFSETQ. V gave up 0 bases and J gave up 2 bases; unmatched junction bases: 1. This CDR3 spans 14 amino acids. DNA of the CDR3: TGCGCCAGCAGCTTGGAACAGGGGAACTATGGCTACACCTTC. It specifies CASSLEQGNYGYTF.

About this clonotype: At one boundary the junction diverges from the germline segment, which might be a read error. The gene calls are TRBV7-2 and TRBJ1-1; D might be TRBD1 (6 bases). Germline CDR1 reads SGHTA; CDR2 reads FQGNSA. The CDR3 loop spans 14 amino acids. CDR3 loop: CASSFMVGDTEVFF. In DNA form, the CDR3 reads TGTGCCAGCAGCTTCATGGTGGGGGACACTGAAGTTTTCTTT.

About this clonotype itself: This may come from a read error, since a much larger clone is one base off. V and J are TRBV6-5 and TRBJ2-7; TRBD1 aligns across 9 bases. The J call may not be correct, given that the DNA end is closer to TRBJ2-5. CDR1 and CDR2 from the germline V gene are MNHEY and SVGAGI. The CDR3 contains 14 residues. CDR3 region: CANRPGQGKETQYF. The CDR3 DNA follows: TGTGCCAACAGACCAGGACAGGGGAAGGAGACCCAGTACTTC.

The V gene is TRBV7-2, the J gene TRBJ2-2, with D maybe TRBD1 (6 bases). Germline CDR1 SGHTA, CDR2 FQGNSA. V was shortened by 5 bases and J by 2 bases, with 9 bases between the two germline ends. The CDR3 has 14 amino acids. In DNA, the CDR3 is TGTGCCAGCAGCATACAGGGAAACACCGGGGAGCTGTTTTTT. This translates into CASSIQGNTGELFF. The variable domain in full, with the rest retrieved from reference TRBV7-2 and TRBJ2-2, is GAGVSQSPSNKVTEKGKDVELRCDPISGHTALYWYRQSLGQGLEFLIYFQGNSAPDKSGLPSDRFSAERTGGSVSTLTIQRTQQEDSAVYLCASSIQGNTGELFFGEGSRLTVL.

As for this clonotype: This may be a read error, as it is one base from a much larger clone. V gene TRBV6-5 combines with J gene TRBJ2-7, with D perhaps matching TRBD2 (5 bases). Germline lookup yields CDR1 MNHEY and CDR2 SVGAGI. The CDR3 extends over 14 amino acids. Here the CDR3 DNA reads TGTGGCAGCACCCCGACGGGAAGCCCCTCCGAGCAGTACTTC. It codes for CGSTPTGSPSEQYF.

This clonotype was counted between two and nine times. J is TRBJ2-1 and V is TRBV3-1, with TRBD2 identical over 10 bases. In germline, CDR1 is LGHDT, CDR2 YNNKEL (reference sequence). The V segment lost 4 bases and the J segment 4 bases; nucleotides outside the gene matches: 7. The CDR3 consists of 16 residues. The CDR3 bases are TGTGCCAGCAGCCCATCTAGCGGGAGCCTTTACAATGAGCAGTTCTTC. It specifies CASSPSSGSLYNEQFF.

The chain has TRBV30 and TRBJ2-1; D unclear. Trimming cost V 5 bases and J 5 bases, with 4 bases left between them. This CDR3 region has 10 residues. The germline V gene encodes CDR1 GTSNPN and CDR2 SVGIG (reference sequence). In DNA, the CDR3 is TGTGCCTGGGGAAACAATGAGCAGTTCTTC. It is translated as CAWGNNEQFF.

This clonotype was recorded a few times. A much bigger clone sits one base away, suggesting this may be a read error. V usage is TRBV6-5 and J usage is TRBJ1-2, with D unresolved. V was clipped by 5 bases and J by 2 bases, with 9 bases between them. This CDR3 has 13 amino acids. The V gene's germline CDR1 is MNHEY and CDR2 SVGAGI. The CDR3 DNA reads TGTGCCAGCAGTGACAAGCGAAACTATGGCTACACCTTC. This translates into CASSDKRNYGYTF.

This clonotype was detected a few times. The chain couples TRBV7-9 to TRBJ2-3, with D possibly being TRBD2 (6 bases). CDR3 length equals 15 residues. Germline V gene data show CDR1 as SEHNR and CDR2 as FQNEAQ (reference sequence). The V end lost 7 bases, the J end lost 6 bases, and 20 bases lay between the germline ends. The CDR3 DNA follows: TGTGCCAGCACCTCTACCGCGGGGCCGGGGGATACGCAGTATTTT. Protein product: CASTSTAGPGDTQYF.

This clonotype occurred a few times. This sequence joins TRBV5-4 and TRBJ2-1, with 7 bases identical to TRBD2. Germline assignment: CDR1 SGHNT and CDR2 YYREEE (reference sequence). The length of the CDR3 is 15 residues. Trimming cost V 4 bases and J 7 bases; bases outside gene matches: 11. CDR3 sequence: CASSPDSGQWNEQFF. The CDR3 coding sequence is TGTGCCAGCAGCCCGGATAGCGGGCAGTGGAATGAGCAGTTCTTC.

The chain combines TRBV20-1 with TRBJ1-1; D gene unclear. The CDR3 has 11 residues. The V end was cut by 7 bases, the J end by 7 bases, with 13 bases between. CDR1 DFQATT and CDR2 SNEGSKA come from the germline V gene (reference sequence). As DNA, the CDR3 is TGCAGTGTCTGGACCTTACATGAAGCTTTCTTT. Its protein product is CSVWTLHEAFF.

The V and J genes are TRBV20-1 and TRBJ2-1, with a tentative D call TRBD1 (5 bases). The CDR3 runs to 13 residues. Trimming pared 2 bases from V and 8 bases from J, leaving 13 bases between. Germline-derived CDR1 and CDR2 are DFQATT and SNEGSKA (reference sequence). In DNA form, the CDR3 reads TGCAGTGCTAGACGCCCAGGGCAGTATGAGCAGTTCTTC. It is translated as CSARRPGQYEQFF.

The chain employs TRBV7-2 and TRBJ2-3; 7 bases agree with TRBD1. V shed 0 bases, J shed 6 bases, and the junction held 3 bases outside the gene matches. CDR1 SGHTA and CDR2 FQGNSA come from the germline V gene. This CDR3 has 14 amino acids. The CDR3 is CASSLAQGGDTQYF. The CDR3 bases are TGTGCCAGCAGCTTAGCACAAGGGGGCGATACGCAGTATTTT.

V and J are TRBV4-1 and TRBJ1-2; D is ambiguous. Germline CDR1 reads MGHRA; CDR2 reads YSYEKL. Trimming cost V 6 bases and J 8 bases, with 16 bases left between them. CDR3 size: 13 residues. CDR3 protein: CASSPAGSGGYTF. Here the CDR3 DNA reads TGCGCCAGCAGTCCAGCCGGTTCTGGCGGCTACACCTTC.

V gene TRBV4-3 combines with J gene TRBJ2-7; TRBD1 matches 7 bases. V lost 1 base and J lost 7; bases outside the gene matches: 10. CDR1 and CDR2 from the germline V gene are LGHNA and YSLEER. The CDR3 has 15 amino acids. CDR3 sequence: CASSQAGQARGEQYF. The CDR3 coding sequence is TGCGCCAGCAGCCAAGCTGGACAGGCGAGGGGGGAGCAGTACTTC.

The sample holds a few counts of this clonotype. The chain uses TRBV7-2 and TRBJ2-1, with 10 bases matching TRBD2. J lost 9 bases, V lost 1 base, and 9 bases had no gene match. The CDR3 spans 16 residues. Germline assignment: CDR1 SGHTA and CDR2 FQGNSA. CDR3 in amino acids: CASSLVGTSAPSEQFF. CDR3 DNA: TGTGCCAGCAGCTTAGTAGGGACTAGCGCACCCAGTGAGCAGTTCTTC.

This clonotype appeared a few times. This sequence joins TRBV20-1 and TRBJ2-1, with D maybe TRBD2 (6 bases). Germline lookup yields CDR1 DFQATT and CDR2 SNEGSKA (reference sequence). Trimming took off 6 bases at V and 9 bases at J, with 9 bases between the two ends. This CDR3 contains 10 residues. CDR3 in DNA: TGCAGTGCCCAAGCGGGTGAGCAGTTCTTC. This codes for CSAQAGEQFF.

Regarding this clonotype: At one end the junction does not follow the germline gene, possibly because of a read error. The V gene is TRBV12-3 or TRBV12-4, the J gene TRBJ1-1; D perhaps matches TRBD1 (5 bases). This CDR3 region has 14 residues. The CDR3 DNA follows: TGTGCCAGCAGTTTAAGACAGCTGAACACTGAAGTTTTCTTT. This sequence encodes CASSLRQLNTEVFF.

This clonotype was found a few times. V is TRBV6-5 and J is TRBJ2-7; TRBD1 might be the D (6 bases). Looked up from germline, CDR1 is MNHEY and CDR2 is SVGAGI. V gave up 0 bases and J gave up 2 bases, with 11 bases separating them. The CDR3 covers 15 residues. The CDR3 sequence is CASSYSQGKPYEQYF. The CDR3, as DNA: TGTGCCAGCAGTTACTCACAGGGAAAACCCTACGAGCAGTACTTC.

This clonotype was seen a few times. The chain has TRBV9 and TRBJ2-3; D is undetermined. Trimming shortened V by 3 bases and J by 6 bases, and 8 bases separated the two germline ends. CDR3 length equals 12 residues. CDR1 SGDLS and CDR2 YYNGEE come from the germline V gene. In DNA, the CDR3 is TGTGCCAGCAGCGCACTTGGGGATACGCAGTATTTT. Protein product: CASSALGDTQYF.